One and the same sample provided the 15 T cell receptor beta chains below, sequenced in a study of blood T cell repertoires in COVID-19. Some clones are missing from TCRdb's copy, which holds only in-frame ones; the method was immunoSEQ multiplex PCR. The data hold some 350,000 clones, with 80% to 90% observed a single time. The sample consisted of PBMCs or T cells enriched from blood (not recorded which). These receptors all come from a man between 18 and 35 years old who had recovered from COVID-19.

The CDR3 loop is CSVVSGGRYNEQFF. The CDR3 nucleotides are TGCAGCGTTGTTTCGGGGGGGCGCTACAATGAGCAGTTCTTC. This chain joins TRBV29-1 and TRBJ2-1, with 8 bases aligning to TRBD2. The length of the CDR3 is 14 residues. Germline-derived CDR1 and CDR2 are SQVTM and ANQGSEA. The V segment lost 4 bases and the J segment 3 bases; nucleotides outside the gene matches: 5.

V and J are TRBV7-8 and TRBJ2-2; 14 nucleotides align to TRBD2. Germline V lookup: CDR1 SGHVS, CDR2 FQNEAQ. With 5 bases clipped from V and 8 bases from J, the junction kept 7 bases outside the gene matches. CDR3 length: 16 amino acids. For the CDR3, the DNA is TGTGCCAGCAGCGCGGGACTAGCGGGAGCGGCAGGGGAGCTGTTTTTT. This sequence encodes CASSAGLAGAAGELFF.

The chain links TRBV24-1 to TRBJ2-7; D unclear. V was shortened by 2 bases and J by 4 bases, with 2 bases between the two germline ends. Per the germline V gene, CDR1 is KGHDR and CDR2 is SFDVKD. The CDR3 totals 11 residues. Here the CDR3 DNA reads TGTGCCACCAGTGATTCTTACGAGCAGTACTTC. It codes for CATSDSYEQYF.

V gene TRBV28 combines with J gene TRBJ2-1; TRBD2 matches at 7 bases. The CDR3 covers 15 residues. J was trimmed by 7 bases and V by 6 bases; bases with no gene match: 12. Germline V gene sequence: CDR1 MDHEN, CDR2 SYDVKM. The CDR3 nucleotides read TGTGCCAGCAGCCGCGGGACTACGTTTGGGAATGAGCAGTTCTTC. Translated: CASSRGTTFGNEQFF. Based on the CDR3 plus reference TRBV28 and TRBJ2-1, the full variable domain is DVKVTQSSRYLVKRTGEKVFLECVQDMDHENMFWYRQDPGLGLRLIYFSYDVKMKEKGDIPEGYSVSREKKERFSLILESASTNQTSMYLCASSRGTTFGNEQFFGPGTRLTVL.

The J gene is TRBJ1-2, the V gene TRBV19; possible D gene TRBD1, 5 bases. V was cut by 8 bases and J by 4 bases, with 11 bases left in between. This CDR3 is 12 amino acids long. From germline, CDR1 is LNHDA and CDR2 SQIVND (reference sequence). The CDR3 here is CASRRQPYGYTF. The CDR3 nucleotides read TGTGCCAGTCGCCGACAGCCCTATGGCTACACCTTC. The full variable domain, its missing parts supplied by reference TRBV19 and TRBJ1-2, is DGGITQSPKYLFRKEGQNVTLSCEQNLNHDAMYWYRQDPGQGLRLIYYSQIVNDFQKGDIAEGYSVSREKKESFPLTVTSAQKNPTAFYLCASRRQPYGYTFGSGTRLTVV.

This chain connects TRBV28 to TRBJ1-1; TRBD1 matches at 7 bases. The CDR3 sequence is 15 residues long. CDR1 is MDHEN, CDR2 SYDVKM, per germline. J was trimmed by 7 bases and V by 6 bases; bases with no gene match: 14. CDR3: CASSLTGAGRGEAFF. The CDR3 DNA follows: TGTGCCAGCAGCCTAACAGGGGCTGGAAGGGGTGAAGCTTTCTTT.

Here the CDR3 DNA reads TGTGCCAGCAGCTTGGCCCCGACTTATGGCTACACCTTC. It yields the protein CASSLAPTYGYTF. The chain has TRBV5-6 and TRBJ1-2; D gene unclear. Looked up from germline, CDR1 is SGHDT and CDR2 is YYEEEE. The ends were cut back, 0 bases at V and 5 bases at J, with 8 bases in the middle. The CDR3 covers 13 residues.

The chain has TRBV24-1 and TRBJ2-3; TRBD2 is a possible D gene (5 bases). This CDR3 comprises 14 residues. Trimming removed 4 bases from V and 4 bases from J, with 11 bases in between. Germline assignment: CDR1 KGHDR and CDR2 SFDVKD. The CDR3 region is CATSDKSRADTQYF. The CDR3 coding sequence is TGTGCCACCAGTGACAAATCGAGGGCAGATACGCAGTATTTT.

The chain combines TRBV11-2 with TRBJ2-7; the match to TRBD2 covers 10 bases. Trimming cost V 2 bases and J 1 base; bases outside gene matches: 11. Per the germline V gene, CDR1 is SGHAT and CDR2 is FQNNGV. This CDR3 comprises 18 residues. CDR3 sequence reads: CASSLIFRASGRSYEQYF. The CDR3 DNA reads TGTGCCAGCAGCTTAATATTCAGGGCTAGCGGGAGATCCTACGAGCAGTACTTC.

The chain employs TRBV6-8 and TRBJ2-5, with 7 bases fitting TRBD1. Per germline, CDR1 MNHGY and CDR2 SAAAGT. CDR3 size: 15 residues. With V trimmed by 4 bases and J by 5 bases, 10 bases remained unmatched. The CDR3 nucleotides are TGTGCCAGCAGTTTAGCGACAGGGAGACACGAGACCCAGTACTTC. Its translation is CASSLATGRHETQYF.

The chain recombines TRBV4-2 with TRBJ2-1; D is possibly TRBD2 (6 bases). The length of the CDR3 is 20 residues. Trimming stripped 5 bases from V and 0 bases from J, with 26 bases between. The germline V gene encodes CDR1 LGHNA and CDR2 YNFKEQ. CDR3 residues: CASSEAGTPMMRSSYNEQFF. CDR3 sequence (DNA): TGTGCCAGCAGCGAAGCCGGGACTCCCATGATGAGAAGCTCCTACAATGAGCAGTTCTTC.

This clone was seen once. The gene calls are TRBV7-7 and TRBJ2-1; 9 bases align to TRBD2. The CDR3 runs to 17 residues. Looked up from germline, CDR1 is SSHAT and CDR2 is FNYEAQ (reference sequence). After removal of 2 bases from V and 7 bases from J, the junction contained 12 bases not matched to a gene. CDR3 region: CASSLKASAGGTNEQFF. The CDR3 region has the DNA TGTGCCAGCAGCTTAAAGGCCTCGGCGGGAGGGACTAATGAGCAGTTCTTC.

The chain carries TRBV5-4 and TRBJ2-7; TRBD1 matches 7 bases. CDR1 is SGHNT and CDR2 is YYREEE in the germline V gene (reference sequence). V lost 2 bases to trimming and J lost 6 bases; unmatched junction nucleotides: 11. The CDR3 totals 15 residues. CDR3 in amino acids: CASSLKGAFSSEQYF. DNA of the CDR3: TGTGCCAGCAGCTTAAAGGGGGCTTTCAGTTCCGAGCAGTACTTC.

This clone has just one count. The chain recombines TRBV19 with TRBJ1-6; 7 bases line up with TRBD1. The CDR3 spans 15 residues. The germline CDR1 and CDR2 sequences are LNHDA and SQIVND (reference sequence). Trimming at V came to 6 bases and at J to 7 bases, leaving 9 bases not matched to a gene. CDR3 amino acids: CASREMEGANSPLHF. CDR3 bases: TGTGCCAGTAGGGAAATGGAGGGGGCAAATTCACCCCTCCACTTT.

The DNA for the CDR3 is TGTGCCAGCAGCCAAGGCCCCGGGACAGGGGTCACTGAAGCTTTCTTT. Amino acid sequence: CASSQGPGTGVTEAFF. The chain joins TRBV4-2 to TRBJ1-1, with 10 bases matching TRBD1. Per the germline V gene, CDR1 is LGHNA and CDR2 is YNFKEQ. There are 16 residues in the CDR3. After removal of 1 base from V and 4 bases from J, the junction contained 6 bases not matched to a gene.